Reported below is one T cell receptor beta chain. Antigen: not known. This specimen comes from a study of T-cell memory formation after mild COVID-19. About the study: Clusters were largely donor specific. Study-wide points: A balance of CD4 and CD8 characterized clones contracting day 15 to 85, whereas later expanders leaned CD4+. The SARS-CoV-2 specificity of second-wave clones reaching peak at day 37 remained unverified. Some SARS-CoV-2-responding clones were already detected in memory before infection.

CDR3 size: 15 residues. Trimming at V came to 3 bases and at J to 4 bases, leaving 7 bases not matched to a gene. In germline, CDR1 is MGHRA, CDR2 YSYEKL. MiXCR, run by TCRdb on the 5' RACE reads, gives a single entry per CDR3 protein. The table shows about 430,000 distinct CDR3 sequences, with approximately 19% occurring only once. The J gene is TRBJ1-1, the V gene TRBV4-1; TRBD1 matches 8 bases. The specimen was PBMCs or a T cell subset sorted from them (not recorded which). This TCR derives from a man between 18 and 35 years old who had mild COVID-19 (a few samples of this study predate the infection). Cell type and time point are not known. The CDR3 is CASSQETGAGTEAFF. The CDR3 bases are TGCGCCAGCAGCCAGGAGACAGGGGCGGGCACTGAAGCTTTCTTT.